Detailed here is one T cell receptor beta chain. Its antigen is undetermined. Trimming shortened V by 3 bases and J by 0 bases, and 12 bases separated the two germline ends. In germline, CDR1 is KGHSH, CDR2 LQKENI. This CDR3 is built from 16 residues. The sample is drawn from a study of T cells in Graves' hyperthyroidism and ophthalmopathy. Study-level points and caveats: Model predictions of ophthalmopathy came a median roughly 6.4 months before onset. Blood shared most expanded thyroid clonotypes above 0.001.

Using RNA transcripts as the source, TCR beta CDR3 regions were amplified. A first-round RT-PCR of the TCR CDR3 used the HTBI primer set. TCRdb reprocessed the multiplex PCR reads with MiXCR, giving one entry per CDR3 protein. Of about 480,000 distinct CDR3 sequences listed, around 14% are singletons. Diagnosis of hyperthyroidism was new in patients aged 18 to 65, and its duration was under 2 months. Diagnosis rested on symptoms, serum thyroxine and TRAb, thyroid ultrasound, and orbital computed tomography. J is TRBJ1-5 and V is TRBV18; D gene unclear. The sample taken for sequencing was blood. This clonotype was obtained from a woman in her late teens or twenties with Graves' hyperthyroidism. The CDR3 loop is CASSPDLQYSNQPQHF. CDR3 DNA: TGTGCCAGCTCACCCGACCTCCAGTATAGCAATCAGCCCCAGCATTTT.